The 20 T cell receptor beta chains in this list originate from one sample, sequenced in a study of blood T cell repertoires in COVID-19. Some clones are missing from TCRdb's copy, which holds only in-frame ones; the method was immunoSEQ multiplex PCR. The sample lists approximately 170,000 clones; roughly 80% were seen once. The sequenced sample consisted of peripheral blood. The receptors here all came from a woman in her 70s with COVID-19, enrolled during active disease.

The chain links TRBV5-6 to TRBJ2-1, with 8 bases fitting TRBD2. Trimming cost V 2 bases and J 1 base; bases outside gene matches: 2. The CDR3 has 15 residues. Germline assignment: CDR1 SGHDT and CDR2 YYEEEE. As DNA, the CDR3 is TGTGCCAGCAGCTTTTTAGCGGGATCCTACAATGAGCAGTTCTTC. Amino acid sequence: CASSFLAGSYNEQFF. The whole variable domain, filled in from reference TRBV5-6 and TRBJ2-1, reads DAGVTQSPTHLIKTRGQQVTLRCSPKSGHDTVSWYQQALGQGPQFIFQYYEEEERQRGNFPDRFSGHQFPNYSSELNVNALLLGDSALYLCASSFLAGSYNEQFFGPGTRLTVL.

CDR3 protein: CASRNYREGDIQYF. In DNA, the CDR3 is TGCGCCAGCAGAAATTACAGGGAAGGGGACATTCAGTACTTC. The gene calls are TRBV4-1 and TRBJ2-4; a weak D match, TRBD1 (6 bases). CDR1 and CDR2 from the germline V gene are MGHRA and YSYEKL. The V gene lost 6 bases and the J gene lost 8 bases, with 17 bases spanning the gap. The CDR3 length is 14 residues.

The CDR3: CASSQDREGELFF. DNA of the CDR3: TGTGCCAGCAGCCAAGACCGAGAGGGGGAGCTGTTTTTT. V usage is TRBV3-1 (or the pseudogene TRBV3-2) and J usage is TRBJ2-2; D gene uncertain. Deletions cut 0 bases from V and 8 bases from J, with 7 bases between. From germline, CDR1 is LGHDT and CDR2 YNNKEL (reference sequence). CDR3 length equals 13 residues.

The chain joins TRBV2 to TRBJ2-6; D uncertain. With 4 bases removed from V and 0 bases from J, the gap between germline ends came to 4 bases. From germline, CDR1 is SNHLY and CDR2 FYNNEI. This CDR3 has 14 amino acids. The CDR3 here is CASSASSGANVLTF. The CDR3 DNA reads TGTGCCAGCAGTGCGAGCTCTGGGGCCAACGTCCTGACTTTC.

The chain links TRBV24-1 to TRBJ2-1; D is unclear. Trimming cost V 4 bases and J 8 bases, with 14 bases left between them. The CDR3 extends over 14 amino acids. Germline CDR1 and CDR2: KGHDR and SFDVKD. The CDR3: CATSDTSRWDEQFF. CDR3 coding DNA: TGTGCCACCAGTGACACGTCCAGGTGGGATGAGCAGTTCTTC.

This chain uses TRBV2 with TRBJ2-1; D might be TRBD1 (5 bases). The CDR3 contains 13 residues. Germline-derived CDR1 and CDR2 are SNHLY and FYNNEI. Trimming left V 4 bases short and J 7 bases short, with 11 bases between. The CDR3 sequence is CASSGQGKNEQFF. The CDR3 nucleotides read TGTGCCAGCAGTGGGCAGGGTAAGAATGAGCAGTTCTTC.

There are a few counts of this clone. The chain is built from TRBV6-2 or TRBV6-3 and TRBJ2-1, with 12 bases lining up with TRBD1. This CDR3 is built from 17 residues. The ends lost 0 bases at V and 7 bases at J; junction bases unmatched: 7. Germline V lookup: CDR1 MNHEY, CDR2 SVGEGT. The CDR3 DNA sequence: TGTGCCAGCAGTTACTCGAGGCCGGGACAGGGGGCTAATGAGCAGTTCTTC. Protein sequence: CASSYSRPGQGANEQFF.

This rearrangement joins TRBV24-1 to TRBJ2-1; D might be TRBD1 (6 bases). This CDR3 comprises 16 residues. Per germline, CDR1 KGHDR and CDR2 SFDVKD. Trimming removed 6 bases from V and 8 bases from J, with 22 bases in between. The CDR3 loop reads CATSLGGSPLVDEQFF. Here the CDR3 DNA reads TGTGCCACCAGTTTAGGGGGTAGCCCCTTGGTCGATGAGCAGTTCTTC.

This chain joins TRBV9 and TRBJ2-5; D might be TRBD1 (5 bases). V lost 3 bases and J 5 bases, leaving 11 bases between the germline ends. Germline loops: CDR1 SGDLS, CDR2 YYNGEE. The CDR3 spans 13 residues. CDR3 sequence (DNA): TGTGCCAGCAGCGCAGTGGGGCAGGAGACCCAGTACTTC. Its translation: CASSAVGQETQYF. Variable domain in full (rest from reference TRBV9 and TRBJ2-5): DSGVTQTPKHLITATGQRVTLRCSPRSGDLSVYWYQQSLDQGLQFLIQYYNGEERAKGNILERFSAQQFPDLHSELNLSSLELGDSALYFCASSAVGQETQYFGPGTRLLVL.

V gene TRBV29-1 combines with J gene TRBJ2-6; weak D call: TRBD1 (6 bases). Trimming shortened V by 6 bases and J by 0 bases, and 12 bases separated the two germline ends. The CDR3 length is 15 residues. Germline V lookup: CDR1 SQVTM, CDR2 ANQGSEA. CDR3 sequence reads: CSVGDIPSGANVLTF. The CDR3 nucleotides are TGCAGCGTGGGGGACATTCCCTCTGGGGCCAACGTCCTGACTTTC. The variable domain in full, with the rest retrieved from reference TRBV29-1 and TRBJ2-6, is SAVISQKPSRDICQRGTSLTIQCQVDSQVTMMFWYRQQPGQSLTLIATANQGSEATYESGFVIDKFPISRPNLTFSTLTVSNMSPEDSSIYLCSVGDIPSGANVLTFGAGSRLTVL.

This clone was picked up a small number of times. The chain joins TRBV3-1 (or the pseudogene TRBV3-2) to TRBJ1-2; D is ambiguous. The germline gives CDR1 LGHDT, CDR2 YNNKEL (reference sequence). Trimming pared 1 base from V and 5 bases from J, leaving 5 bases between. CDR3 size: 12 residues. The CDR3 sequence is CASSQGVYGYTF. CDR3 bases: TGTGCCAGCAGCCAAGGAGTATATGGCTACACCTTC.

The CDR3 DNA reads as TGCGCCAGCAGCCAAGAGGCGGGTGGGGAGCAGTACTTC. It yields the protein CASSQEAGGEQYF. The genes are TRBV4-3 and TRBJ2-7, with D possibly being TRBD2 (5 bases). CDR3 length equals 13 residues. V was trimmed by 0 bases and J by 7 bases, leaving 10 bases between them. The germline CDR1 and CDR2 sequences are LGHNA and YSLEER.

This sequence joins TRBV29-1 and TRBJ2-5; 8 nucleotides match TRBD2. Trimming at V came to 5 bases and at J to 4 bases, leaving 6 bases not matched to a gene. The V gene's germline CDR1 is SQVTM and CDR2 ANQGSEA. The CDR3 consists of 13 residues. CDR3 in amino acids: CSVSFLAGETQYF. Here the CDR3 DNA reads TGCAGCGTTTCTTTCCTAGCGGGAGAGACCCAGTACTTC.

At least ten counts were recorded for this clone. The CDR3 DNA reads TGTGCCAGCAGCCCACGCGGCCCAGATACGCAGTATTTT. Amino acid sequence: CASSPRGPDTQYF. This rearrangement joins TRBV7-9 to TRBJ2-3; D gene ambiguous. Between the trimmed V and J ends, which lost 5 bases and 4 bases, there was a span of 10 bases. The CDR3 totals 13 residues. Germline V gives CDR1 SEHNR, CDR2 FQNEAQ (reference sequence). Together with reference TRBV7-9 and TRBJ2-3, the CDR3 gives the full variable domain: DTGVSQNPRHKITKRGQNVTFRCDPISEHNRLYWYRQTLGQGPEFLTYFQNEAQLEKSRLLSDRFSAERPKGSFSTLEIQRTEQGDSAMYLCASSPRGPDTQYFGPGTRLTVL.

The chain is built from TRBV30 and TRBJ1-1; perhaps TRBD1 as D (6 bases). V lost 4 bases, J lost 10 bases, and 19 bases lay in between. From germline, CDR1 is GTSNPN and CDR2 SVGIG (reference sequence). This CDR3 region has 13 residues. The CDR3 sequence: CAWTGTQPTRAFF. Here the CDR3 DNA reads TGTGCCTGGACCGGGACACAACCGACCCGAGCTTTCTTT.

The chain is built from TRBV4-3 and TRBJ2-1; 13 bases are shared with TRBD2. Trimming took 4 bases from V and 10 from J; bases not matched to a gene: 7. The CDR3 has 15 residues. Germline CDR1 reads LGHNA; CDR2 reads YSLEER. CDR3 coding DNA: TGCGCCAGCAGCCCGACTAGCGGGAGGAATAAAGAGCAGTTCTTC. Protein product: CASSPTSGRNKEQFF.

V usage is TRBV4-2 and J usage is TRBJ2-3; weak D call: TRBD2 (5 bases). V lost 0 bases, J lost 1 base, and 8 bases lay in between. The length of the CDR3 is 15 residues. Germline V lookup: CDR1 LGHNA, CDR2 YNFKEQ. The CDR3 DNA reads as TGTGCCAGCAGCCAAGAGCGGGTAGGCACAGATACGCAGTATTTT. Amino acid sequence: CASSQERVGTDTQYF.

The chain couples TRBV5-4 to TRBJ1-1, with D unresolved. The V end lost 5 bases, the J end lost 5 bases, and 16 bases lay between the germline ends. The CDR3 has 14 amino acids. Germline CDR1 and CDR2: SGHNT and YYREEE (reference sequence). The CDR3, as DNA: TGTGCCAGCAGTTCGGGCTCTCGAGGGACTGAAGCTTTCTTT. This codes for CASSSGSRGTEAFF.

This chain connects TRBV7-9 to TRBJ2-3; 9 positions agree with TRBD2. Germline CDR1 SEHNR, CDR2 FQNEAQ (reference sequence). This CDR3 comprises 15 residues. V lost 6 bases and J lost 1; bases outside the gene matches: 5. CDR3 protein: CASRRRTSGTDTQYF. The CDR3 DNA reads TGTGCCAGCAGACGCCGGACTAGCGGCACAGATACGCAGTATTTT.

This chain uses TRBV7-6 with TRBJ2-3; the match to TRBD1 covers 9 bases. The CDR3 is 18 amino acids. Germline V gene sequence: CDR1 SGHVS, CDR2 FNYEAQ. The trim removed 5 bases at V and 0 bases at J, leaving 12 bases unmatched. The CDR3 loop is CASSKAGTGYESTDTQYF. CDR3 DNA: TGTGCCAGCAGCAAGGCCGGGACAGGGTACGAGAGCACAGATACGCAGTATTTT.